This T cell receptor (beta chain) emerged from a study of T cell responses to AZD1222 COVID-19 vaccine (dated by TCRdb to the early 2020s). Background for the entire study: A total of 233 trial participants underwent TCR sequencing, of whom 200 to 220 received two doses of AZD1222 and some 26 received two doses of the MenACWY control vaccine. Trial participants were enrolled by age into 18-55, 56-69 and 70-plus year subgroups, with approximately 160, 26 and 62 TCR-sequenced participants respectively.

This specimen's time point label, per the study, means: about 28 days (+/-7) after the second vaccine dose. Because spike-specific TCR depth and breadth did not differ between the two schedules, AZD1222 recipients who got a second dose at roughly 4 weeks were pooled with those who got a second dose at roughly 12 weeks. Samples from vaccinated people were obtained from the UK trials COV001 and COV002, which included a single-blind randomized controlled phase 2/3 trial of AZD1222 (ChAdOx1 nCoV-19) in healthy adults. For TCRbeta chain sequencing, PBMC samples from trial participants were taken at day 0 and at day 28 after the second dose. The CDR3 regions of human TCRbeta chains were analyzed by immunosequencing. In the authors' own workflow: Repertoire TCRs were checked for matches against a reference library of SARS-CoV-2-specific TCRs that had been generated using the MIRA antigen-specificity platform. Breadth was defined as the fraction of unique TCRs that were SARS-CoV-2-associated, and depth was defined as the fraction of total T cells that were SARS-CoV-2-associated. Using the MIRA data, each spike-specific TCR was assigned both to the spike region to which the TCR was reactive and to a CD4 or CD8 class. Log10-transformed breadth and depth values were compared by one-way ANOVA with Sidak's multiple comparisons tests. Held by TCRdb, this immuneACCESS table contains in-frame sequences only and omits some clones. Under half of the omission traces to an unresolved V gene where checked; the cause of the rest is unknown. V and J calls and clone size are given by that table; D and trimming were obtained from the DNA. The sample table lists 140,000 to 150,000 clones, approximately 90% of them with a count of one. The ten largest clones represent 3.8% of the sample.

From the cysteine through the phenylalanine, the CDR3 covers 15 amino acids. The sequence is cut down to CDR3 DNA, 45 bases in frame from base 1. Based on the germline V gene, the CDR1 and CDR2 sequences are MNHEY and SVGAGI. V is reduced by 6 bases and J by 5 bases, leaving a spacing of 19 bases between them. Study-level results and caveats: Conclusions about previously exposed vaccinees are limited, since just five or six AZD1222 recipients were seropositive for SARS-CoV-2 at baseline. Reportedly, almost half of the unique spike-specific TCRs recognized epitopes lying outside the regions that are mutated in the B.1.351 and B.1.1.7 variants. Vaccine-associated CD4 TCRs spanned the whole spike protein, with dominant responses in regions 160-218 and 743-854. The 56-69-year group was small, and its depth increase did not reach significance, likely because of low power. Participants were mostly white British, with more females than males. The authors suggested clonal diversity may have been underestimated. A significant rise in spike-specific TCR breadth and depth was observed after two AZD1222 doses relative to day 0 and relative to MenACWY recipients. Because no samples from the day 14 peak response were available, repertoires could be characterized only after the peak T cell response.

Remarks on this clone: This receptor's antigen is unknown. The sample holds no much larger clone one base away, and base qualities are not on file.

This clonotype was obtained from an adult who received the AZD1222 COVID-19 vaccine. The chain joins TRBV6-5 to TRBJ2-5, and TRBD1 may be the D gene, going by 6 matching bases. Source: peripheral blood, taken 28 days after the second AZD1222 dose. The CDR3 protein: CASRETGARGETQYF. The base sequence is TGTGCCAGCAGAGAGACAGGCGCTCGAGGGGAGACCCAGTACTTC.